The sample holds one count of the clone carrying this T cell receptor beta chain. Its antigen is undetermined. The CDR3 runs 18 residues. The ends lost 3 bases at V and 2 bases at J; junction bases unmatched: 12. Per the germline V gene, CDR1 is SQVTM and CDR2 is ANQGSEA. These data come from a study of cytomegalovirus exposure and HLA in healthy donors. Study results and limitations: Researchers catalogued approximately 160 TCR beta chains as cytomegalovirus-associated. Later, an analysis found that TCR clusters from the first cohort tended to co-occur in the roughly 110 validation repertoires.

Data came from immunoSEQ multiplex PCR; TCRdb stores just in-frame clones and leaves some out. Counted here are 85,000 to 90,000 clones, roughly 96% occurring once; the ten biggest clones make up around 0.78%. The sequenced sample was PBMCs. This chain connects TRBV29-1 to TRBJ2-2; TRBD2 matches 10 bases. This TCR was recovered from a man aged 18 to 30 in good health and CMV-seronegative. The CDR3 reads CSVDTRNSGRPNTGELFF. Written as DNA, the CDR3 is TGCAGCGTTGATACCCGTAATAGCGGGAGGCCCAACACCGGGGAGCTGTTTTTT.